This T cell receptor (beta chain) was recorded in a study of T-cell reconstitution after alpha-beta-depleted transplantation in children. Comments on this clonotype: Its antigen is not identified.

This CDR3 comprises 11 residues. Trimming left V 8 bases short and J 6 bases short, with 7 bases between. Germline-derived CDR1 and CDR2 are MGHDK and SYGVNS. Whole-study results and caveats: Certain patients had high TCRbeta diversity at day 60, and it came from recipient T cells and thymic progenitors that survived. Fresh T-cell production supplied most of the T-cell counts and diversity seen one year after transplant.

TCRbeta library construction was performed incorporating unique molecular identifiers. TCRdb itself ran the PCR reads through MiXCR, one entry per CDR3 protein. The sample contains 450,000 to 600,000 distinct CDR3 sequences, 10% to 15% of which appear only once. This sample comprised PBMCs, mostly from graft donor cells, obtained 360 days after TCRalphabeta/CD19-depleted stem cell transplant. The chain recombines TRBV25-1 with TRBJ2-2; D is unresolved. The source of this sequence is a male patient younger than 18 who had a stem cell transplant for acute myeloid leukemia, so the T cells may come from the graft donor. The CDR3 reads CASSVPGELFF. In DNA, the CDR3 is TGTGCCAGCTCAGTTCCCGGGGAGCTGTTTTTT.